This T cell receptor beta chain was sequenced for a study of T cells in Graves' hyperthyroidism and ophthalmopathy. Using RNA transcripts as the source, TCR beta CDR3 regions were amplified. The TCR CDR3 first-round RT-PCR relied on the HTBI primer set. TCRdb ran MiXCR on the multiplex PCR reads and lists one entry per CDR3 protein. The sample yields 390,000 or so distinct CDR3 sequences, roughly 14% seen once. After removal of 1 base from V and 7 bases from J, the junction contained 3 bases not matched to a gene. From germline, CDR1 is SGHVS and CDR2 FQNEAQ. The CDR3 consists of 14 residues. This clonotype was picked up many times. Patients with ophthalmopathy all had a Clinical Activity Score of at least 3, a NOSPECS grade of at least 4 and duration under 3 months.

This clonotype originated in a man younger than 35 with Graves' ophthalmopathy. V is TRBV7-8 and J is TRBJ1-4; TRBD1 aligns across 7 bases. The sample was blood. This CDR3 is CASSLVAGGEKLFF. CDR3 in DNA: TGTGCCAGCAGCTTAGTGGCAGGGGGTGAAAAACTGTTTTTT.